This is a list of T cell receptor beta chains from one sample in a study of cytotoxic CD8 clonotypes in ibrutinib-treated CLL. Generated by immunoSEQ multiplex PCR, the TCRdb table keeps only in-frame clones and is missing some. The data show some 130,000 clones, 75% to 80% seen once. The material sequenced was PBMCs, taken after 24 months of ibrutinib treatment. All receptors derive from a human donor with chronic lymphocytic leukemia. Each CDR3 is given with its conserved first and last residue. The order of the fields is clone size, V gene, CDR3 protein. Clone size is shown for a subset of rows, as once, few, many or a class of expanded clone.

clone_size: NA
v_call: TRBV30
cdr3_aa: CAWSGRYLYGYTF

clone_size: once
v_call: TRBV14
cdr3_aa: CASSPRTGWTGELFF

clone_size: NA
v_call: TRBV6-5
cdr3_aa: CASTLQGGPSYEQYF

clone_size: NA
v_call: TRBV7-2
cdr3_aa: CASSPFQGYEQYF

clone_size: NA
v_call: TRBV6-5
cdr3_aa: CASTSDRVGYTF

clone_size: NA
v_call: TRBV7-3
cdr3_aa: CASSLGSGGGLTDTQYF

clone_size: NA
v_call: TRBV7-9
cdr3_aa: CASSLGAGATDTQYF

clone_size: NA
v_call: TRBV27
cdr3_aa: CASSPRTGTAANVLTF

clone_size: NA
v_call: TRBV19
cdr3_aa: CASTTGWATGELFF

clone_size: NA
v_call: TRBV19
cdr3_aa: CASSIGGFTDTQYF

clone_size: NA
v_call: TRBV6-5
cdr3_aa: CASIADSTDTQYF

clone_size: NA
v_call: TRBV4-3
cdr3_aa: CASSQDPRQGDQPQHF

clone_size: NA
v_call: TRBV25-1
cdr3_aa: CASSESGRLNTEAFF

clone_size: NA
v_call: TRBV7-3
cdr3_aa: CASSSRGVATEAFF

clone_size: NA
v_call: TRBV4-3
cdr3_aa: CASSQEEGETQYF

clone_size: few
v_call: TRBV7-2
cdr3_aa: CASSSQPGPEKLFF

clone_size: NA
v_call: TRBV5-6
cdr3_aa: CASSGTGTAYGYTF

clone_size: few
v_call: TRBV14
cdr3_aa: CASSQGATGNTIYF

clone_size: few
v_call: TRBV19
cdr3_aa: CASSPITDTDTQYF

clone_size: NA
v_call: TRBV19
cdr3_aa: CATTPRGTGGTQYF

clone_size: NA
v_call: TRBV7-6
cdr3_aa: CASSPRGSGRAAETQYF

clone_size: once
v_call: TRBV7-9
cdr3_aa: CASTLGLAGSEQFF

clone_size: many
v_call: TRBV4-2
cdr3_aa: CASSQAGGSGANVLTF

clone_size: NA
v_call: TRBV29-1
cdr3_aa: CSAGTGGDEQYF